This T cell receptor (beta chain) was found in a study of T cells in Graves' hyperthyroidism and ophthalmopathy (dated by TCRdb to the late 2010s). Background for the entire study: Peripheral blood samples were taken at the time of initial diagnosis, prior to any treatment. Thyroid tissue and blood T-cell repertoires from roughly six Graves' hyperthyroidism patients were also compared in the study. To identify distinguishing TCR V-J signatures, a discovery cohort of 100 or so patients was used, comprising 40 to 45 with Graves' ophthalmopathy and some 57 with stable Graves' hyperthyroidism. According to the paper, TCR Vbeta CDR3 sequencing was carried out on approximately 140 peripheral blood samples, which came from fewer than 50 ophthalmopathy, under 80 hyperthyroidism and roughly 17 progressor patients. Whether ophthalmopathy could be predicted prospectively was tested in an independent validation cohort made up of roughly 20 hyperthyroidism patients plus 17 patients who later progressed to ophthalmopathy. For training and testing, the 100 or so patients in the discovery cohort were randomly divided in a 7:3 ratio. Once sampling was done, hyperthyroidism patients were given methimazole at a starting dose of 30 mg daily, whereas ophthalmopathy patients were given high-dose intravenous methylprednisolone.

What the research found in general, with its limitations: Most expanded thyroid clonotypes (frequency above 0.001) were also detected in blood, a finding suggesting that blood repertoires may reflect thyroid immune responses. No statistical method was used to fix the sample size in advance, and group allocation was not hidden from the investigators. In validation, the model predicted progression to ophthalmopathy with approximately 71% sensitivity and approximately 74% specificity, a median of about 6 months before onset. Ophthalmopathy was separated from stable hyperthyroidism by a 13 V-J signature model, with approximately 89% sensitivity and about 81% specificity obtained in cross-validation and 80%/75% obtained in testing.

The CDR3 holds 14 amino acids from the cysteine to the phenylalanine. CDR3 DNA only is kept here, 42 bases in frame from base 1. The germline ends are 17 bases apart after V is trimmed by 4 bases and J by 7 bases. CDR1 and CDR2 are read off the germline V gene as SGHRS and YFSETQ. Graves' hyperthyroidism was defined as stable when no progression to ophthalmopathy occurred over 18 months of follow-up. Hyperthyroidism patients were aged 18 to 65 years and newly diagnosed, with disease duration of less than 2 months. Any patient with an uncontrolled infection, another autoimmune disease, pregnancy or lactation was excluded. Diagnoses were established on the basis of clinical symptoms, serum thyroxine and TRAb, thyroid ultrasound, and orbital computed tomography. PBMCs were isolated from about 9 ml of fresh peripheral blood by Ficoll-Paque density gradient centrifugation. Trizol reagent was used to extract total RNA, and RNA quality was then checked on an Agilent 2100 Bioanalyzer.

Amplification of TCR beta CDR3 regions was carried out from RNA transcripts. The TCR CDR3 was subjected to a first round of RT-PCR using the HTBI primer set and the Qiagen OneStep RT-PCR kit. Libraries were constructed in a second round of multiplex PCR, after which size selection and purification were performed. The libraries were sequenced on an Illumina HiSeq2000 using paired-end 100 bp reads. From the authors' description of their analysis: SOAPnuke was used to process the raw data, removing reads that contained adapters or uncalled bases, had a mean Phred below 15, or lacked an exact match to the constant primer or identifier. High-quality paired reads were merged with COPE v1.2.5, and unique nucleotide sequences were defined as clonotypes. MiTCR v1.1 was used to align the clonotypes against IMGT TRBV, TRBD and TRBJ reference segments. The analysis was restricted to V-J combinations with a frequency above 0.0001, which together covered 99% to 99.2% of the repertoires. A TCS score was defined as the ratio between F50 (clonal expansion) and ExV (chaos), using BLOSUM62-based TCRdist between CDR3 peptides within each V-J. Welch's t-statistics and random forest reduced roughly 530 V-J features to about 13, which were used in a naive Bayes classifier (R e1071). TCRdb took the public reads, trimmed them with fastp at Q25, ran MiXCR for clone calling and kept in-frame beta chains. One record per CDR3 amino acid sequence lists the most common genes and DNA. None of the V and J calls come from the authors' own analysis; TCRdb made them. Recorded for this sample are about 400,000 distinct CDR3 sequences; approximately 14% of them occurred a single time. The ten largest clones take up approximately 5.8% of the sample.

This clonotype was seen ten or more times. Its antigen is unknown. Base quality data are lacking; no much larger clone is found one base away. The sequence was obtained from a woman between 18 and 30 years old with Graves' hyperthyroidism. The rearranged chain carries TRBV5-1 and TRBJ1-2, and possibly TRBD1, on 5 matching bases. Sequencing input: blood. The bases are TGCGCCAGCAGCACCCAGGACACCCTAACTGGCTACACCTTC. The encoded protein is CASSTQDTLTGYTF.